The clone carrying this TCR beta chain has more than one count but fewer than ten. The antigen remains undetermined. This record belongs to a study of T cell repertoires in cytomegalovirus infection. As for the study in general: Public TCR beta signature analysis indicated the presence of both CMV infection and matching HLA type. General study findings and limits: HLA-C-restricted CMV-specific TCR beta clonotypes prevailed in the ex vivo response.

V dropped 8 bases and J dropped 0; count of bases not matched to a gene: 9. The CDR3 has 16 residues. Germline CDR1 SEHNR, CDR2 FQNEAQ (reference sequence). One entry per CDR3 protein results from TCRdb running MiXCR on the reads. The sample contains hundreds of thousands of distinct CDR3 sequences, around 11% of which appear only once. The sample comprised PBMCs. The sequence was obtained from a human donor in good health (CMV status not recorded). Some clones in this sample may be carry-over from other donors' samples. The chain employs TRBV7-9 and TRBJ2-1, with TRBD1 matching over 8 bases. The CDR3 reads CASRPQGASSYNEQFF. The DNA for the CDR3 is TGTGCCAGCCGCCCTCAGGGGGCGAGCTCCTACAATGAGCAGTTCTTC.